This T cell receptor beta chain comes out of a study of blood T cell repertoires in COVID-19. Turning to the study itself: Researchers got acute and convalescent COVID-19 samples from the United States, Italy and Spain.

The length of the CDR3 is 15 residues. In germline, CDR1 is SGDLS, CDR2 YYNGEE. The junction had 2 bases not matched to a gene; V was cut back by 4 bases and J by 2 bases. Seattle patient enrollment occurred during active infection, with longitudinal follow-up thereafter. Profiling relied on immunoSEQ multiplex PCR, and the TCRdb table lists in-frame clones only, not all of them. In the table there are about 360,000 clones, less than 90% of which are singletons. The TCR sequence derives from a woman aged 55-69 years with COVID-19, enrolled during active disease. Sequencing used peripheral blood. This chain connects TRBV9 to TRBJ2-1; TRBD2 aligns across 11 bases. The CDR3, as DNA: TGTGCCAGCAGCCTTAGCGGGGGGGCCTACAATGAGCAGTTCTTC. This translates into CASSLSGGAYNEQFF.